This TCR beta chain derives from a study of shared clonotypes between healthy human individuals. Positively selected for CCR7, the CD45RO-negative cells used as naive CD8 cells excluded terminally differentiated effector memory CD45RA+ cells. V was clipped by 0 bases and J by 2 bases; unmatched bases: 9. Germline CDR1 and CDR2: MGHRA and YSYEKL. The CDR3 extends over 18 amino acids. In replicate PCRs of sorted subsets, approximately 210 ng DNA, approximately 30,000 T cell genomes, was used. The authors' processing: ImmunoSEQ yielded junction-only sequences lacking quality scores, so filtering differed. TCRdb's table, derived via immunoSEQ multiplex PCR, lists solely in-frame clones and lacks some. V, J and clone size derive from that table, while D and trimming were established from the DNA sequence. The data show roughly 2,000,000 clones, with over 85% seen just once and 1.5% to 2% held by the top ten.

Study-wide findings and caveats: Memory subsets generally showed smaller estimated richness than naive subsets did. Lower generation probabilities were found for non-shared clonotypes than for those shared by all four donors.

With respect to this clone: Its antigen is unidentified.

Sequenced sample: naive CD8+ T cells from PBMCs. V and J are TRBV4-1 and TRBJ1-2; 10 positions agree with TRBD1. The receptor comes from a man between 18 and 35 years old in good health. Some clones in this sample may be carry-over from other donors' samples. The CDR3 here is CASSQDDRGQVWNYGYTF. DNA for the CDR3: TGCGCCAGCAGCCAAGACGACAGGGGGCAAGTGTGGAACTATGGCTACACCTTC.